This T cell receptor beta chain stems from a study of CD8 T cells in Susac syndrome. From germline, CDR1 is MNHEY and CDR2 SVGAGI. This CDR3 comprises 15 residues. V lost 5 bases and J lost 1; bases outside the gene matches: 4. It was with random hexamers that 0.5 to 1 ug RNA was reverse transcribed. TCRdb reprocessed the immunoSEQ multiplex PCR reads via MiXCR and lists one record per CDR3 protein. The repertoire includes about 200,000 distinct CDR3 sequences, roughly 94% of them detected once, and roughly 0.1% sits in the top ten. Sequenced material: CD4+ T cells from PBMCs. The origin of this receptor is a human donor in good health. The chain combines TRBV6-5 with TRBJ2-1; 8 positions match TRBD1. CDR3: CASSRTGSSYNEQFF. The DNA for the CDR3 is TGTGCCAGCAGTCGGACAGGGAGTTCCTACAATGAGCAGTTCTTC.